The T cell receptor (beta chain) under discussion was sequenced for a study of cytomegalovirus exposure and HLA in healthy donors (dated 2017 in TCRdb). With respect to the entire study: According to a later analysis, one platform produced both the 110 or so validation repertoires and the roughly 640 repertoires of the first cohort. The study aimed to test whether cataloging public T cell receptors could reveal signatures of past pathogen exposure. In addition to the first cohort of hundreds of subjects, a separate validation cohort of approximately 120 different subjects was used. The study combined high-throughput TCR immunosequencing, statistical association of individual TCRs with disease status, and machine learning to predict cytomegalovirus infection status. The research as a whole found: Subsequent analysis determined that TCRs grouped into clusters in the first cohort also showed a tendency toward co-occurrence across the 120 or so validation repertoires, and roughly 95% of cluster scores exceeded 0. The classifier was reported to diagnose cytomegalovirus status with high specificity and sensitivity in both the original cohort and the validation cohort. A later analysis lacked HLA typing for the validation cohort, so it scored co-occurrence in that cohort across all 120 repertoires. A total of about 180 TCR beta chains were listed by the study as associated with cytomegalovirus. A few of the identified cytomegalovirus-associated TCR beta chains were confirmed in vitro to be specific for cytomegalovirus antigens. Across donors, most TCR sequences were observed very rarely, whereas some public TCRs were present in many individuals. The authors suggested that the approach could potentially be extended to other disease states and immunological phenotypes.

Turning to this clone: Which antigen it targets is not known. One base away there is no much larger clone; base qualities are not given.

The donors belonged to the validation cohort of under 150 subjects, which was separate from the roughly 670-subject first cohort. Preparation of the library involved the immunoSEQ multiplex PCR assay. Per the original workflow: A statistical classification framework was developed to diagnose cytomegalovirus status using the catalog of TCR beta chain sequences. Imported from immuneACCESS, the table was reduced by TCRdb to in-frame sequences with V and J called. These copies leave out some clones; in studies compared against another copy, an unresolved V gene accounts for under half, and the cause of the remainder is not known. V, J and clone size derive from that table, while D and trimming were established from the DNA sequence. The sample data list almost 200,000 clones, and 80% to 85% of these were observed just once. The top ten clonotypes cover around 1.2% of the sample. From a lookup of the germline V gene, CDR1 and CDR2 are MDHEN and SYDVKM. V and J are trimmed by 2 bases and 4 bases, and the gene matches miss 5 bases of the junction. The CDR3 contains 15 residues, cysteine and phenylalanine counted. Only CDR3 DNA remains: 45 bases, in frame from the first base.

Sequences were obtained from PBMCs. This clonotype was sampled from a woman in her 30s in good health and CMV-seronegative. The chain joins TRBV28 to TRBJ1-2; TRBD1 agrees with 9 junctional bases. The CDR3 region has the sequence CASSLRLTGGYGYTF. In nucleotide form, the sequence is TGTGCCAGCAGTTTACGGCTGACAGGGGGCTATGGCTACACCTTC.